The 27 T cell receptor beta chains in this list originate from one sample, sequenced in a study of T cells after yellow fever vaccination. From the 5' RACE reads, TCRdb called clonotypes with MiXCR, one entry per CDR3 protein. The table lists about 260,000 distinct CDR3 sequences, approximately 3.6% of them singletons, with about a fifth in the top ten. Sequenced material: PBMCs, taken 15 days after the yellow fever booster vaccination. These receptors came from a man aged 18-30 years who received the YFV17D yellow fever vaccine.

This clonotype was detected many times. The chain links TRBV2 to TRBJ2-1; D tentatively fits TRBD1 or TRBD2 (5 bases each). Looked up from germline, CDR1 is SNHLY and CDR2 is FYNNEI. V lost 4 bases to trimming and J lost 2 bases, with 12 bases between them. The CDR3 is 15 residues long. For the CDR3, the DNA is TGTGCCAGCAGTGGGATGCGAGGGGCCTACAATGAGCAGTTCTTC. Residues: CASSGMRGAYNEQFF.

This clonotype was seen ten or more times. J is TRBJ2-3 and V is TRBV7-3; D might be TRBD1 (6 bases). Germline V gene data show CDR1 as SGHTA and CDR2 as FQGTGA. V lost 5 bases and J 4 bases, leaving 16 bases between the germline ends. The CDR3 loop spans 15 amino acids. DNA for the CDR3: TGTGCCAGCAGCGTGACAGGTTTGCTTGCAGATACGCAGTATTTT. It translates to CASSVTGLLADTQYF. The variable domain in full, completed from reference TRBV7-3 and TRBJ2-3, reads GAGVSQTPSNKVTEKGKYVELRCDPISGHTALYWYRQSLGQGPEFLIYFQGTGAADDSGLPNDRFFAVRPEGSVSTLKIQRTERGDSAVYLCASSVTGLLADTQYFGPGTRLTVL.

This clonotype has a count of ten or more. The chain is built from TRBV4-3 and TRBJ2-7, with D tentatively TRBD1 (5 bases). CDR1 is LGHNA and CDR2 is YSLEER in the germline V gene. V lost 0 bases to trimming and J lost 0 bases, with 9 bases between them. There are 15 residues in the CDR3. CDR3 sequence: CASSQEGHRSYEQYF. CDR3 nucleotides: TGCGCCAGCAGCCAAGAAGGACACCGCTCCTACGAGCAGTACTTC.

As regards this clonotype: One junction end does not reproduce the germline sequence, and a read error may be involved. J is TRBJ1-6 and V is TRBV19, with TRBD1 as a possible D gene (6 bases). Per the germline V gene, CDR1 is LNHDA and CDR2 is SQIVND (reference sequence). This CDR3 contains 16 residues. The CDR3 nucleotides read TGTGCCAGTAGTATAGGGACAGCCGCCTATAATTCACGCCTCCACTTT. Translated, it gives CASSIGTAAYNSRLHF.

The sample holds many counts of this clonotype. V is TRBV20-1 and J is TRBJ1-5; weak D call: TRBD1 (6 bases). The CDR3 is 16 amino acids. Germline-derived CDR1 and CDR2 are DFQATT and SNEGSKA (reference sequence). Trimming took 1 base from V and 0 from J, leaving 13 bases between them. The CDR3 loop reads CSARAGTHYSNQPQHF. CDR3 coding DNA: TGCAGTGCTAGAGCGGGGACACACTATAGCAATCAGCCCCAGCATTTT.

In its sample, this clonotype was seen many times. V usage is TRBV21-1 and J usage is TRBJ2-1; TRBD2 was called by the table and not checked on the DNA. TRBV21-1 is tagged as a pseudogene. CDR3 size: 17 residues. CDR3: CASSEGLDISSYNEQFF. As DNA, the CDR3 is TGTGCCAGCAGCGAGGGACTAGACATTAGCTCCTACAATGAGCAGTTCTTC.

In its sample, this clonotype was seen many times. The V and J genes are TRBV7-2 and TRBJ1-2, with TRBD1 matching over 7 bases. Germline V gives CDR1 SGHTA, CDR2 FQGNSA. Trimming took 3 bases from V and 6 from J; bases not matched to a gene: 13. This CDR3 spans 16 amino acids. The CDR3 protein is CASSFSFIDRDDGYTF. Written as DNA, the CDR3 is TGTGCCAGCAGCTTTTCTTTTATAGACAGGGACGATGGCTACACCTTC. Drawing the rest from reference TRBV7-2 and TRBJ1-2, the complete variable domain is GAGVSQSPSNKVTEKGKDVELRCDPISGHTALYWYRQSLGQGLEFLIYFQGNSAPDKSGLPSDRFSAERTGGSVSTLTIQRTQQEDSAVYLCASSFSFIDRDDGYTFGSGTRLTVV.

This clonotype was observed at least ten times. The rearrangement links TRBV12-3 or TRBV12-4 to TRBJ2-1, with TRBD1 matching over 8 bases. The J segment lost 7 bases and the V segment lost 6 bases, leaving 8 bases of the junction unmatched. This CDR3 spans 14 amino acids. CDR3: CASSDRTGSNEQFF. The CDR3 DNA follows: TGTGCCAGCAGCGATCGGACAGGGTCGAATGAGCAGTTCTTC.

This clonotype was detected many times. The V gene is TRBV5-1, the J gene TRBJ2-3; 10 nucleotides align to TRBD1. This CDR3 spans 15 amino acids. Germline CDR1 SGHRS, CDR2 YFSETQ. Germline trimming cut 2 bases from V and 5 bases from J; bases unmatched to any gene: 5. The CDR3 loop is CASSFLGQGGDTQYF. The CDR3 nucleotides are TGCGCCAGCAGCTTCTTAGGACAGGGGGGAGATACGCAGTATTTT.

The chain links TRBV20-1 to TRBJ1-2; D may be TRBD1 (5 bases). The CDR3 spans 15 residues. Deletions cut 0 bases from V and 3 bases from J, with 14 bases between. CDR1 and CDR2 from the germline V gene are DFQATT and SNEGSKA (reference sequence). The CDR3 DNA reads as TGCAGTGCTAGAGAGGACCAGGGACGGGACTATGGCTACACCTTC. Its translation: CSAREDQGRDYGYTF.

This clonotype was seen repeatedly, ten times or more. V is TRBV6-2 or TRBV6-3 and J is TRBJ1-3, with D perhaps matching TRBD1 (5 bases). The germline gives CDR1 MNHEY, CDR2 SVGEGT. The CDR3 totals 15 residues. Trimming removed 1 base at V and 2 bases at J, with 9 bases between. The DNA for the CDR3 is TGTGCCAGCAGTTACTGGCGGGGACCTGGAAACACCATATATTTT. Encoded protein: CASSYWRGPGNTIYF.

This clonotype occurred many times. The chain carries TRBV7-2 and TRBJ1-1; 9 bases line up with TRBD1. This CDR3 is built from 14 residues. Per germline, CDR1 SGHTA and CDR2 FQGNSA. Unmatched junction bases numbered 4, after V lost 5 bases and J lost 3 bases. This CDR3 reads CASSPTGGHTEAFF. CDR3 nucleotides: TGTGCCAGCAGCCCGACAGGGGGTCACACTGAAGCTTTCTTT.

This clonotype has ten or more counts. The chain couples TRBV12-3 or TRBV12-4 to TRBJ2-5; TRBD1 might be the D (6 bases). Between the trimmed V and J ends, which lost 5 bases and 4 bases, there was a span of 14 bases. This CDR3 has 14 amino acids. CDR3 nucleotide sequence: TGTGCCAGCAGTCTGAGGACAGATTCAGAGACCCAGTACTTC. Its translation is CASSLRTDSETQYF.

This clonotype was counted at least ten times. The rearrangement uses TRBV5-1 and TRBJ2-7; 11 bases agree with TRBD2. Germline CDR1 is SGHRS and CDR2 is YFSETQ. The CDR3 totals 16 residues. Trimming at V came to 3 bases and at J to 4 bases, leaving 9 bases not matched to a gene. The CDR3 loop reads CASSYIAGGSPYEQYF. The CDR3 DNA reads TGCGCCAGCAGCTATATAGCGGGGGGGTCCCCTTACGAGCAGTACTTC.

This clonotype appeared a few times. The chain employs TRBV7-6 and TRBJ1-5; D might be TRBD1 (6 bases). Germline V gives CDR1 SGHVS, CDR2 FNYEAQ. The CDR3 sequence is 16 residues long. V gave up 4 bases and J gave up 3 bases, with 16 bases separating them. CDR3 sequence (DNA): TGTGCCAGCAGCTCACTACAGGGTCCGCCCAATCAGCCCCAGCATTTT. Its protein product is CASSSLQGPPNQPQHF.

The table lists this clonotype with many counts. This chain links TRBV12-3 or TRBV12-4 with TRBJ2-5; D gene ambiguous. The CDR3 has 14 amino acids. V dropped 3 bases and J dropped 1 base, with 9 bases sitting between them. CDR3 amino acids: CASSLIASQETQYF. The CDR3 bases are TGTGCCAGCAGTTTGATAGCCAGCCAAGAGACCCAGTACTTC.

This clonotype was seen many times. The gene calls are TRBV5-1 and TRBJ2-1; D ambiguous. Germline assignment: CDR1 SGHRS and CDR2 YFSETQ. This CDR3 has 13 residues. Trimming shortened V by 0 bases and J by 10 bases, and 11 bases separated the two germline ends. DNA for the CDR3: TGCGCCAGCAGCTTGGGCCCTCCCGGAGAGCAGTTCTTC. Its translation: CASSLGPPGEQFF.

This clonotype was recorded many times. This rearrangement joins TRBV7-2 to TRBJ2-3; no definite D call. Germline V lookup: CDR1 SGHTA, CDR2 FQGNSA. The CDR3 runs to 15 residues. The V end was cut by 1 base, the J end by 2 bases, with 10 bases between. Here the CDR3 reads CASSLVVGFTDTQYF. The CDR3 coding sequence is TGTGCCAGCAGCTTAGTGGTCGGGTTCACAGATACGCAGTATTTT.

This clonotype was seen at least ten times. This chain connects TRBV3-1 to TRBJ1-1; D uncertain. Trimming removed 1 base at V and 3 bases at J, with 15 bases between. Germline V lookup: CDR1 LGHDT, CDR2 YNNKEL (reference sequence). This CDR3 spans 16 amino acids. The CDR3 loop reads CASSQAPGSLDTEAFF. The CDR3 bases are TGTGCCAGCAGCCAAGCCCCCGGGAGCCTTGACACTGAAGCTTTCTTT.

This clonotype appeared many times. The V and J genes are TRBV15 and TRBJ2-7; a weak D match, TRBD1 (5 bases). Germline CDR1 LNHNV, CDR2 YYDKDF (reference sequence). V dropped 0 bases and J dropped 5 bases, with 11 bases sitting between them. The CDR3 runs 14 residues. CDR3 protein: CATSRDRVSDEQYF. CDR3 DNA sequence: TGTGCCACCAGCAGAGACAGGGTATCCGACGAGCAGTACTTC.

This clonotype was seen many times. The chain couples TRBV7-8 to TRBJ1-6; D perhaps matches TRBD1 (6 bases). There are 14 residues in the CDR3. Germline CDR1 is SGHVS and CDR2 is FQNEAQ. Trimming shortened V by 1 base and J by 8 bases, and 9 bases separated the two germline ends. CDR3 sequence: CASSLVRGDSPLHF. As DNA, the CDR3 is TGTGCCAGCAGCTTAGTTAGGGGGGATTCACCCCTCCACTTT.

This clonotype was seen at least ten times. The V gene is TRBV4-2, the J gene TRBJ1-3; D is undetermined. Germline loops: CDR1 LGHNA, CDR2 YNFKEQ. Trimming cost V 1 base and J 0 bases, with 10 bases left between them. The CDR3 has 16 residues. The CDR3 sequence: CASSQGRRSSGNTIYF. The CDR3 DNA is TGTGCCAGCAGCCAAGGCAGACGGAGCTCTGGAAACACCATATATTTT.

About this clonotype: A read error may be the cause here, since a much bigger clone is one base away. The chain uses TRBV24-1 and TRBJ1-1, with D unresolved. The CDR3 is 14 amino acids. Germline values: CDR1 KGHDR, CDR2 SFDVKD. CDR3 in DNA: TGTGACTCCACCACAGAAAATATGAACACTGAAGCTTTCTTT. Protein: CDSTTENMNTEAFF.

This clonotype was observed many times. The rearrangement joins TRBV5-1 to TRBJ2-3; D call uncertain. V was clipped by 2 bases and J by 3 bases, with 10 bases between them. CDR1 is SGHRS and CDR2 is YFSETQ in the germline V gene. The CDR3 contains 14 residues. CDR3 loop: CASSFATTTDTQYF. CDR3 coding DNA: TGCGCCAGCAGCTTCGCGACAACTACAGATACGCAGTATTTT.

This clonotype was seen repeatedly, ten times or more. V usage is TRBV7-3 and J usage is TRBJ1-2, with unresolved D. This CDR3 has 14 residues. The V gene lost 5 bases and the J gene lost 8 bases, with 18 bases spanning the gap. Germline-derived CDR1 and CDR2 are SGHTA and FQGTGA. CDR3 region: CASSIRAHDGGYTF. The CDR3 DNA follows: TGTGCCAGCAGCATCCGGGCCCACGACGGGGGCTACACCTTC.

This clonotype was seen ten or more times. This chain joins TRBV10-3 and TRBJ2-2; 7 bases are a match to TRBD1. The CDR3 totals 13 residues. Trimming cost V 6 bases and J 6 bases; bases outside gene matches: 4. Per the germline V gene, CDR1 is ENHRY and CDR2 is SYGVKD. CDR3 region: CAISRQGAGELFF. For the CDR3, the DNA is TGTGCCATCAGCCGACAGGGTGCCGGGGAGCTGTTTTTT.

This clonotype was observed at least ten times. The V gene is TRBV7-2, the J gene TRBJ2-5, with D tentatively TRBD2 (5 bases). The germline V gene has CDR1 SGHTA and CDR2 FQGNSA. The CDR3 sequence is 14 residues long. V shed 1 base and J shed 5 bases, with 11 bases lying between them. This CDR3 reads CASSLGGGRETQYF. The CDR3 DNA reads as TGTGCCAGCAGCTTAGGTGGAGGAAGGGAGACCCAGTACTTC.